Reported below is one T cell receptor (beta chain). Its antigen is currently unknown. This sample is part of a study of cytomegalovirus exposure and HLA in healthy donors. 13 Jbeta primers and 60 Vbeta primers were used for the PCR. Sequencing used immunoSEQ multiplex PCR; TCRdb keeps in-frame clones, though not all of them. The sample includes 120,000 or so clones, approximately 8.6% of them seen just once. This CDR3 has 15 amino acids. Germline V gene data show CDR1 as MGHRA and CDR2 as YSYEKL. Trimming cost V 0 bases and J 5 bases, with 13 bases left between them. Study-level findings and limits: The study flagged approximately 180 TCR beta chains as cytomegalovirus-associated. Beyond CMV serostatus, there was no information to go on about immune exposure. Earlier analysis found most TCR beta V segments productive about 87% or about 30% of the time. Judged likely to be a sequencing artifact was a cluster of highly shared sequence variants.

The chain has TRBV4-1 and TRBJ1-1; D may be TRBD1 (6 bases). This clonotype was obtained from a middle-aged woman in good health and CMV-seropositive. Sequenced: PBMCs. CDR3 protein: CASSQEGTGWTEAFF. In DNA, the CDR3 is TGCGCCAGCAGCCAAGAAGGCACAGGGTGGACTGAAGCTTTCTTT.